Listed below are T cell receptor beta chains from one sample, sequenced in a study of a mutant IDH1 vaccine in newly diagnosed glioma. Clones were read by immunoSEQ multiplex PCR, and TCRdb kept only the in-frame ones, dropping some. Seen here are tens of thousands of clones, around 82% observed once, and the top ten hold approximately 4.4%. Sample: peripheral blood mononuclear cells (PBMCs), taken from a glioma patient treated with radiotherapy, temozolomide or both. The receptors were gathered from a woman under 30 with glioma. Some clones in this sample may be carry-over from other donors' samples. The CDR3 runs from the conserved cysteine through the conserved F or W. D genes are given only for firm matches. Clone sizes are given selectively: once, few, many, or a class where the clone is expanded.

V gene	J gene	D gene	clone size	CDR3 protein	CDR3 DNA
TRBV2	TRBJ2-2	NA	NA	CASRVLWGNTGELFF	TGTGCCAGCAGGGTGTTATGGGGGAACACCGGGGAGCTGTTTTTT
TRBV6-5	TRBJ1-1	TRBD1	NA	CASSLGQGGNTEAFF	TGTGCCAGCAGTTTGGGACAGGGAGGGAACACTGAAGCTTTCTTT
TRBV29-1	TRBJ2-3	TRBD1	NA	CSVVDRRSTDTQYF	TGCAGCGTTGTGGACAGGCGGAGCACAGATACGCAGTATTTT
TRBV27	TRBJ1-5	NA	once	CASSLPGNQPQHF	TGTGCCAGCAGCCTACCGGGCAATCAGCCCCAGCATTTT
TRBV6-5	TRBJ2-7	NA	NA	CASSPRDTAYEQYF	TGTGCCAGCAGTCCCCGGGACACTGCCTACGAGCAGTACTTC
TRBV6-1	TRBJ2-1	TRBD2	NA	CASLEAGISYNEQFF	TGTGCCAGCCTGGAAGCGGGAATATCCTACAATGAGCAGTTCTTC
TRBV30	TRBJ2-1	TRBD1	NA	CAWTPGQGRYNEQFF	TGTGCCTGGACCCCCGGACAGGGAAGATACAATGAGCAGTTCTTC
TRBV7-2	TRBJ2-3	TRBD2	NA	CASRRPGRGGDTQYF	TGTGCCAGCAGAAGACCGGGACGGGGGGGGGATACGCAGTATTTT
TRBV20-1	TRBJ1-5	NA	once	CSARMTGAEHF	TGCAGTGCTAGAATGACAGGCGCCGAGCATTTT
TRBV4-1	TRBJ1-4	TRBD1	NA	CASSPVDRGRANEKLFF	TGCGCCAGCAGCCCCGTCGACAGGGGGCGTGCTAATGAAAAACTGTTTTTT
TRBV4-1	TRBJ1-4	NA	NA	CASSQEEGGPEKLFF	TGCGCCAGCAGCCAAGAGGAGGGGGGTCCTGAAAAACTGTTTTTT
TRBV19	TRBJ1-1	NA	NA	CASSIPTPSAEAFF	TGTGCCAGTAGTATCCCAACCCCTAGCGCTGAAGCTTTCTTT